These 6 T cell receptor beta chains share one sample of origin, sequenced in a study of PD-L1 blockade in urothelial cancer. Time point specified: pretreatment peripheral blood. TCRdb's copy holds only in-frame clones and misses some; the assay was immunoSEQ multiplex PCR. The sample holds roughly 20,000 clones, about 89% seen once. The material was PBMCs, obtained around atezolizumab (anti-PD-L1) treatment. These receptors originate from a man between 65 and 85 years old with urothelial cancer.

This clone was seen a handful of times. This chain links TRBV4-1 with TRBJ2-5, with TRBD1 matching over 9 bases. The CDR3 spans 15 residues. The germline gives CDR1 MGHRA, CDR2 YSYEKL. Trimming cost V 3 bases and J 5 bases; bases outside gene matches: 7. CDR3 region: CASSHGDRALETQYF. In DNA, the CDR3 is TGCGCCAGCAGCCATGGGGACAGGGCCTTGGAGACCCAGTACTTC.

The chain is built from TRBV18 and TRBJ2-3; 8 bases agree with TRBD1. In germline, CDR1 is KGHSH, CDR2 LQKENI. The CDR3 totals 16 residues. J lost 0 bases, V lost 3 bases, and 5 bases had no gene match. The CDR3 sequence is CASSPQGQASTDTQYF. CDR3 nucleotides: TGTGCCAGCTCACCCCAGGGACAGGCTAGCACAGATACGCAGTATTTT. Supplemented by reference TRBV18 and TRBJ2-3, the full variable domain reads NAGVMQNPRHLVRRRGQEARLRCSPMKGHSHVYWYRQLPEEGLKFMVYLQKENIIDESGMPKERFSAEFPKEGPSILRIQQVVRGDSAAYFCASSPQGQASTDTQYFGPGTRLTVL.

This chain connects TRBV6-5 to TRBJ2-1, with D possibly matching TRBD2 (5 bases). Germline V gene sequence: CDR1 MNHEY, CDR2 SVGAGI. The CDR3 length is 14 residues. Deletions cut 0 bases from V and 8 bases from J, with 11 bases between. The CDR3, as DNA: TGTGCCAGCAGTTACTCGGACTCCGGTTATGAGCAGTTCTTC. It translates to CASSYSDSGYEQFF.

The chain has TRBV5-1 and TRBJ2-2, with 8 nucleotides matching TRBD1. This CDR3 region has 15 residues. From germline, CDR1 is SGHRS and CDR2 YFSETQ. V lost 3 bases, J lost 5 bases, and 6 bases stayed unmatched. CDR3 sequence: CASSSGGRATGELFF. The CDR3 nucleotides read TGCGCCAGCAGCTCAGGGGGCCGGGCAACCGGGGAGCTGTTTTTT.

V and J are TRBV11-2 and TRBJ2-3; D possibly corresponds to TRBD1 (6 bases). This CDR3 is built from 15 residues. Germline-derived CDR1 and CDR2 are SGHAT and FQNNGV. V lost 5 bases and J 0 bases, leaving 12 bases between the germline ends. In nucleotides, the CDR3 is TGTGCCAGCAGCCCTTACAGGGATAGCACAGATACGCAGTATTTT. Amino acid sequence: CASSPYRDSTDTQYF.

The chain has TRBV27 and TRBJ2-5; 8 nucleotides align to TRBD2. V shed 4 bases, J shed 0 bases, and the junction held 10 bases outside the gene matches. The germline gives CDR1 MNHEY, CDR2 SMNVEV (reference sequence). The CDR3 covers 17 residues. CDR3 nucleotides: TGTGCCAGCAGTTACGGGGGGGGGACCCTGTACCAAGAGACCCAGTACTTC. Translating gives CASSYGGGTLYQETQYF.